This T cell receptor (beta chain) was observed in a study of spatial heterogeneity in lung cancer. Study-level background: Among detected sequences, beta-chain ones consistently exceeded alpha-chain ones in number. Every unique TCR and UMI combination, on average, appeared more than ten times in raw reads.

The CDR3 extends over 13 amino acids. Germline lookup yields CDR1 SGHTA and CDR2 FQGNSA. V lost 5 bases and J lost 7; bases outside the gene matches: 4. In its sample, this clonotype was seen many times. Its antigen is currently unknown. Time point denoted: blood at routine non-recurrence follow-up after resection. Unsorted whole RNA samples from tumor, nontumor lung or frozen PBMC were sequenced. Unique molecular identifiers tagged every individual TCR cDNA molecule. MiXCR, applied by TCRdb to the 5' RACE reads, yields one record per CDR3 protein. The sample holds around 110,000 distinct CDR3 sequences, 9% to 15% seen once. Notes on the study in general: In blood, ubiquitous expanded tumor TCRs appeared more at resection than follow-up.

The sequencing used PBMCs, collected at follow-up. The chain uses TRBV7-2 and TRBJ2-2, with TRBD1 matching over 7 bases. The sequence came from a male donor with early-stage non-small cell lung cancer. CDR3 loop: CASSPDRVGELFF. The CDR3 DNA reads TGTGCCAGCAGCCCAGACAGGGTCGGGGAGCTGTTTTTT.